This passage covers 14 T cell receptor beta chains from one sample sequenced in a study of T cell responses to AZD1222 COVID-19 vaccine. Profiled with immunoSEQ multiplex PCR; TCRdb holds only in-frame clones, not every one. The data contain under 150,000 clones, almost 90% of them singletons. This specimen consisted of peripheral blood, obtained 28 days after the second AZD1222 dose. These receptors were collected from an adult who received the AZD1222 COVID-19 vaccine.

The gene calls are TRBV4-2 and TRBJ1-2; D not resolved. Germline loops: CDR1 LGHNA, CDR2 YNFKEQ. The CDR3 is 11 residues long. V lost 3 bases and J 8 bases, leaving 7 bases between the germline ends. CDR3 loop: CASSQGKGYTF. CDR3 coding DNA: TGTGCCAGCAGCCAGGGAAAGGGCTACACCTTC.

This clone turned up a few times. This sequence joins TRBV13 and TRBJ1-5; D unclear. This CDR3 comprises 13 residues. The V gene's germline CDR1 is PRHDT and CDR2 FYEKMQ (reference sequence). Trimming took 0 bases from V and 4 from J, leaving 4 bases between them. The CDR3 DNA sequence: TGTGCCAGCAGCTTAGGCCTGAATCAGCCCCAGCATTTT. As protein: CASSLGLNQPQHF.

The rearrangement joins TRBV4-1 to TRBJ1-1; unclear D gene. The V end was cut by 2 bases, the J end by 6 bases, with 13 bases between. Per the germline V gene, CDR1 is MGHRA and CDR2 is YSYEKL. This CDR3 is built from 14 residues. CDR3 DNA sequence: TGCGCCAGCAGCCAACACGTCGGTAGTCCTGAAGCTTTCTTT. Protein sequence: CASSQHVGSPEAFF.

The V gene is TRBV2, the J gene TRBJ1-5; D gene uncertain. The V gene lost 2 bases and the J gene lost 0 bases, with 8 bases spanning the gap. CDR1 is SNHLY and CDR2 is FYNNEI in the germline V gene. This CDR3 contains 15 residues. CDR3 loop: CASSESGNSNQPQHF. CDR3 sequence (DNA): TGTGCCAGCAGTGAATCGGGGAATAGCAATCAGCCCCAGCATTTT. Full variable domain (rest looked up from reference TRBV2 and TRBJ1-5): EPEVTQTPSHQVTQMGQEVILRCVPISNHLYFYWYRQILGQKVEFLVSFYNNEISEKSEIFDDQFSVERPDGSNFTLKIRSTKLEDSAMYFCASSESGNSNQPQHFGDGTRLSIL.

This clone was detected a few times. The chain employs TRBV2 and TRBJ2-7; TRBD2 is a possible D gene (5 bases). Germline CDR1 reads SNHLY; CDR2 reads FYNNEI. This CDR3 is 8 amino acids long. In DNA form, the CDR3 reads TGTGCCATCGGACGTGGAGGCGTC. Translated: CAIGRGGV.

The chain has TRBV19 and TRBJ2-1; 8 bases match TRBD2. Germline CDR1 is LNHDA and CDR2 is SQIVND (reference sequence). This CDR3 has 15 residues. V was pared by 5 bases and J by 1 base, with 4 bases of the junction left unmatched. CDR3 bases: TGTGCCAGTAGTGGAAGCGGGAGATCCTACAATGAGCAGTTCTTC. Its protein is CASSGSGRSYNEQFF.

V and J are TRBV28 and TRBJ2-3; 8 bases agree with TRBD1. The V gene's germline CDR1 is MDHEN and CDR2 SYDVKM. The V and J ends lost 6 bases and 10 bases, in that order; junction bases with no gene match: 9. The CDR3 sequence is 13 residues long. CDR3 loop: CASSLSQGAAQYF. For the CDR3, the DNA is TGTGCCAGCAGCCTCTCCCAGGGGGCTGCGCAGTATTTT.

The chain carries TRBV28 and TRBJ2-3, with D uncertain. CDR3 length: 15 amino acids. Looked up from germline, CDR1 is MDHEN and CDR2 is SYDVKM. Between the trimmed V and J ends, which lost 5 bases and 2 bases, there was a span of 14 bases. The CDR3 DNA reads TGTGCCAGCAGTCGGCGCGCCACCCTCACAGATACGCAGTATTTT. Protein sequence: CASSRRATLTDTQYF.

The genes are TRBV29-1 and TRBJ2-7; TRBD2 is a possible D gene (5 bases). Deletions cut 1 base from V and 4 bases from J, with 11 bases between. Germline values: CDR1 SQVTM, CDR2 ANQGSEA. CDR3 length equals 13 residues. Written as DNA, the CDR3 is TGCAGCGTTGAAGGAGGTGAGGGTTACGAGCAGTACTTC. Translating gives CSVEGGEGYEQYF.

The CDR3 DNA reads TGCGCCAGCAGCCGACTAGCGAGAAGCACAGATACGCAGTATTTT. Protein: CASSRLARSTDTQYF. V usage is TRBV5-1 and J usage is TRBJ2-3; 8 bases are a match to TRBD2. The CDR3 has 15 residues. Germline trimming cut 4 bases from V and 0 bases from J; bases unmatched to any gene: 4. Germline loops: CDR1 SGHRS, CDR2 YFSETQ.

The CDR3 spells CASAVGDTQYF. The CDR3 DNA follows: TGTGCCAGTGCTGTGGGAGATACGCAGTATTTT. This chain uses TRBV19 with TRBJ2-3; D uncertain. The CDR3 has 11 residues. V shed 8 bases and J shed 5 bases, with 8 bases lying between them. Germline CDR1 is LNHDA and CDR2 is SQIVND (reference sequence).

This chain uses TRBV12-3 or TRBV12-4 with TRBJ1-5; D remains ambiguous. The V gene lost 3 bases and the J gene lost 7 bases, with 7 bases spanning the gap. This CDR3 has 12 residues. The CDR3 sequence: CASSFGAQPQHF. CDR3 nucleotide sequence: TGTGCCAGCAGTTTCGGAGCCCAGCCCCAGCATTTT.

This chain uses TRBV18 with TRBJ1-4, with D maybe TRBD1 (5 bases). The CDR3 is made up of 15 amino acids. Germline CDR1 KGHSH, CDR2 LQKENI. Trimming shortened V by 1 base and J by 0 bases, and 6 bases separated the two germline ends. In nucleotides, the CDR3 is TGTGCCAGCTCACCACGGGGGACAACTAATGAAAAACTGTTTTTT. Protein sequence: CASSPRGTTNEKLFF. The full variable domain, with the rest looked up from reference TRBV18 and TRBJ1-4, is NAGVMQNPRHLVRRRGQEARLRCSPMKGHSHVYWYRQLPEEGLKFMVYLQKENIIDESGMPKERFSAEFPKEGPSILRIQQVVRGDSAAYFCASSPRGTTNEKLFFGSGTQLSVL.

This sequence joins TRBV3-1 (or the pseudogene TRBV3-2) and TRBJ2-2; tentative D call: TRBD1 (6 bases). The CDR3 has 14 residues. The ends were cut back, 2 bases at V and 6 bases at J, with 10 bases in the middle. Germline V CDR1 and CDR2: LGHDT, YNNKEL (reference sequence). CDR3 coding DNA: TGTGCCAGCAGCCAAAGAACAGGGTCCGGGGAGCTGTTTTTT. This gives the protein CASSQRTGSGELFF.